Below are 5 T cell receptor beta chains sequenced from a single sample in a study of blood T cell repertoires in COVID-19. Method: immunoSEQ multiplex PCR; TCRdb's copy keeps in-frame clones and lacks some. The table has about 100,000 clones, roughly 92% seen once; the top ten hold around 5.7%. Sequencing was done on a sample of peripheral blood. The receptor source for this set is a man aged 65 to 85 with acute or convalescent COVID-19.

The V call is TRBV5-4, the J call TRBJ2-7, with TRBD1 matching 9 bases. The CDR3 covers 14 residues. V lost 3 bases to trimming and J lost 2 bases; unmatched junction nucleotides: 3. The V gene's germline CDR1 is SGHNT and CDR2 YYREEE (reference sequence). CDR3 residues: CASSSGTGPYEQYF. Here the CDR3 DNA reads TGTGCCAGCAGCTCCGGGACAGGGCCCTACGAGCAGTACTTC.

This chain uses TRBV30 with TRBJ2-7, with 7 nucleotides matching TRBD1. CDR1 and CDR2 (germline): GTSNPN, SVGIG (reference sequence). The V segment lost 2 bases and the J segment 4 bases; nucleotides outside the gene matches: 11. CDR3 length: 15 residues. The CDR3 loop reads CAWSPTGTVTYEQYF. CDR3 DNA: TGTGCCTGGAGTCCGACCGGGACAGTGACTTACGAGCAGTACTTC.

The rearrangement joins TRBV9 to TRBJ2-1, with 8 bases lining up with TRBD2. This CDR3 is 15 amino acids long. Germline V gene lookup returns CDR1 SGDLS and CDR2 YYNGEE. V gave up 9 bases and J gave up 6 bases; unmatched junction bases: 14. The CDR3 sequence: CATGLGASGFNEQFF. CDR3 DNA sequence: TGTGCCACCGGCCTTGGGGCTAGCGGGTTCAATGAGCAGTTCTTC.

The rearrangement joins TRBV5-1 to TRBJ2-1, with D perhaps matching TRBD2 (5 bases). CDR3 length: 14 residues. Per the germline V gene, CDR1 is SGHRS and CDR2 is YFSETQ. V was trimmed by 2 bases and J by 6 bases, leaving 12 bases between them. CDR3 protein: CASSFSVPFNEQFF. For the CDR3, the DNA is TGCGCCAGCAGCTTTAGCGTACCTTTCAATGAGCAGTTCTTC.

The CDR3 loop is CASSITQTEGTPLHF. CDR3 coding DNA: TGTGCCAGTAGTATAACCCAGACGGAGGGTACACCCCTCCACTTT. This chain connects TRBV19 to TRBJ1-6; D is ambiguous. Trimming removed 2 bases at V and 11 bases at J, with 16 bases between. The CDR3 runs to 15 residues. Germline V gene sequence: CDR1 LNHDA, CDR2 SQIVND (reference sequence). Using reference TRBV19 and TRBJ1-6 for the parts outside the CDR3, the full variable domain is DGGITQSPKYLFRKEGQNVTLSCEQNLNHDAMYWYRQDPGQGLRLIYYSQIVNDFQKGDIAEGYSVSREKKESFPLTVTSAQKNPTAFYLCASSITQTEGTPLHFGNGTRLTVT.